This T cell receptor beta chain derives from a study of blood T cell repertoires in COVID-19. Study background: COVID-19 samples, acute and convalescent, were from the United States, Italy and Spain. PBMCs, B-cell-depleted T cells, or T cells were the source of the cDNA or gDNA that made up the material.

CDR3 length equals 12 residues. Germline CDR1 reads MGHDK; CDR2 reads SYGVNS. V lost 6 bases to trimming and J lost 8 bases, with 11 bases between them. Under the authors' procedure: The authors estimated nucleated cell counts from reference gene primer amplification. The data were produced by immunoSEQ multiplex PCR, yet TCRdb's version contains in-frame clones alone and is incomplete. The V and J calls and clone size come from that table; D and trimming were worked out from the DNA. The sample lists 200,000 to 250,000 clones; around 84% were seen once. The TCR comes from a man aged 35-49 years with acute or convalescent COVID-19. The sample comprised peripheral blood. The chain recombines TRBV25-1 with TRBJ1-5; D is undetermined. The CDR3 nucleotides read TGTGCCAGCAGGGAGGGTGTGGAGCCCCAGCATTTT. Protein product: CASREGVEPQHF.